Presented here are 7 T cell receptor beta chains from one specimen sequenced in a study of metastatic and nonmetastatic thyroid tumors. Each patient came to thyroid surgery without any prior treatment (of any kind). From the PCR reads, TCRdb re-called clones with MiXCR. The profile shows about 39,000 clones, 16% of them singletons. The source material was blood. These receptors all come from a female donor with papillary thyroid cancer or a benign thyroid nodule (not recorded which). Some clones in this sample may be carry-over from other donors' samples.

This clone was picked up many times. The chain combines TRBV19 with TRBJ1-1; a possible D gene is TRBD1 (6 bases). The V and J ends lost 6 bases and 1 base respectively, with 27 bases between them. The CDR3 is 19 residues long. Germline V gives CDR1 LNHDA, CDR2 SQIVND (reference sequence). The CDR3 is CASRTAASPGGRPNTEAFF. CDR3 DNA: TGTGCCAGTAGAACCGCGGCAAGCCCCGGGGGGCGGCCGAACACTGAAGCTTTCTTT.

Details on this clone: Sequence at one end of the junction differs from germline and may be a read error. The rearrangement links TRBV9 to TRBJ2-7, with D perhaps matching TRBD2 (6 bases). There are 14 residues in the CDR3. Germline CDR1 is SGDLS and CDR2 is YYNGEE. CDR3: CSSSGWTTTNEQYF. The CDR3 region has the DNA TGTTCCAGCAGCGGGTGGACAACCACCAACGAGCAGTACTTC.

This clone was observed at least ten times. The V gene is TRBV11-1, the J gene TRBJ2-6; D remains unclear. This CDR3 is built from 17 residues. Germline CDR1 SGHAT, CDR2 FQDESV (reference sequence). V was clipped by 1 base and J by 0 bases, with 10 bases between them. The chain's CDR3 is CASSLVTRPSGANVLTF. For the CDR3, the DNA is TGTGCCAGCAGCTTAGTTACCAGACCCTCTGGGGCCAACGTCCTGACTTTC.

About this clone itself: At one end, the junction sequence differs from germline, possibly due to a read error. The chain has TRBV11-1 and TRBJ1-2; D perhaps matches TRBD1 (6 bases). This CDR3 contains 17 residues. Germline CDR1 is SGHAT and CDR2 is FQDESV (reference sequence). This CDR3 is CASSLTDQGFPNYGYTF. Written as DNA, the CDR3 is TGCGCCAGCAGCTTAACCGATCAGGGGTTCCCGAACTATGGCTACACCTTC.

This clone was seen only a few times. Given a much more abundant clone one base away, this may be a read error. The gene calls are TRBV29-1 and TRBJ1-1; weak D call: TRBD1 (6 bases). Germline CDR1 and CDR2: SQVTM and ANQGSEA. The CDR3 has 13 residues. Trimming cost V 8 bases and J 0 bases, with 13 bases left between them. The CDR3 region is CSSLGQLNTEAFF. As DNA, the CDR3 is TGCAGCTCCCTGGGACAATTGAACACTGAAGCTTTCTTT. The full variable domain, with the rest looked up from reference TRBV29-1 and TRBJ1-1, is SAVISQKPSRDICQRGTSLTIQCQVDSQVTMMFWYRQQPGQSLTLIATANQGSEATYESGFVIDKFPISRPNLTFSTLTVSNMSPEDSSIYLCSSLGQLNTEAFFGQGTRLTVV.

In its sample, this clone was seen many times. The V call is TRBV13, the J call TRBJ2-5, with a tentative D call TRBD2 (5 bases). Trimming cost V 4 bases and J 4 bases, with 10 bases left between them. The CDR3 sequence is 13 residues long. Germline V gives CDR1 PRHDT, CDR2 FYEKMQ (reference sequence). CDR3 in DNA: TGTGCCAGCAGCTCCACTAGTGCAGAGACCCAGTACTTC. It yields the protein CASSSTSAETQYF.

This clone was counted many times. The chain is built from TRBV9 and TRBJ1-2; no reliable D call. The ends were cut back, 0 bases at V and 6 bases at J, with 18 bases in the middle. Germline CDR1 is SGDLS and CDR2 is YYNGEE. The CDR3 has 16 amino acids. CDR3 coding DNA: TGTGCCAGCAGCGTAGGGATCGAGGAGATCCCAAATGGCTACACCTTC. Residues: CASSVGIEEIPNGYTF.